The rows below give T cell receptor beta chains drawn from one sample of a study of T cells in Graves' hyperthyroidism and ophthalmopathy. TCRdb processed the multiplex PCR reads anew with MiXCR; each CDR3 protein has one entry. The table lists about 290,000 distinct CDR3 sequences, around 13% of them singletons, with roughly 7.9% in the top ten. The specimen was blood. The receptors stem from a woman aged 40-49 years with Graves' hyperthyroidism. Each CDR3 is given with its conserved first and last residue. The order of the fields is CDR3 length, V gene, CDR3 protein.

>14|TRBV6-1
CASRRTSLNTEAFF
>14|TRBV12-3/TRBV12-4
CASSLRTNTEKLFF
>16|TRBV6-1
CASRSGTSDGLWEQYF
>15|TRBV7-2
CASQRLAGGTDTQYF
>15|TRBV28
CASSLLRGRYNEQFF
>13|TRBV6-1
CASSEDRSQPQHF
>19|TRBV24-1
CATSDPGTGGGFDKNIQYF
>14|TRBV2
CASSAGLDTDTQYF
>17|TRBV27
CASSSGTGGGNNSPLHF
>15|TRBV28
CASTQTGTFREKAFF
>14|TRBV7-2
CASSYRVGADTQYF
>13|TRBV2
CATGRGSYNEQFF
>17|TRBV5-1
CASSSDPGGNSYNEQFF
>15|TRBV18
CASSTRDSFRQGQFF
>12|TRBV28
CASSSGFNEQYF
>12|TRBV2
CASSLGLGEQFF
>15|TRBV4-2
CASSQEGQMNTEAFF
>12|TRBV29-1
CSVEKGNTEAFF
>14|TRBV5-1
CASSPGAGAYEQYF
>12|TRBV28
CASSFSQLEQYF
>15|TRBV6-5
CASSYGVTGTYEQYF
>16|TRBV2
CASSESAGGPYNEQFF
>15|TRBV5-1
CASSSTGNRAEKLFF
>17|TRBV15
CATSRGSASGGTDTQYF
>15|TRBV5-5
CASSRIRGTGDEQYF
>13|TRBV12-3/TRBV12-4
CASRARGTLGQYF
>13|TRBV30
CAWSGRVNEKLFF
>14|TRBV2
CASTRQGSVYEQYF
>16|TRBV29-1
CSVEGQGAPGANVLTF
>13|TRBV29-1
CSVGGAMNTEAFF
>15|TRBV10-3
CAISPATGGIPEAFF
>12|TRBV7-6
CASSSADTEAFF
>15|TRBV25-1
CASSDLSDRSYEQYF
>13|TRBV28
CASSSRVWIEQFF
>14|TRBV28
CASSPGLAGVEQFF
>13|TRBV12-3/TRBV12-4
CASSLMGGETQYF
>17|TRBV6-5
CASSSGTGGVYDTEAFF
>15|TRBV7-8
CASSSRGARGNTIYF
>13|TRBV12-3/TRBV12-4
CASSLGEPETQYF
>15|TRBV3-1
CASSLEVFSGNTIYF
>14|TRBV29-1
CSVVSGGSVGTQYF
>15|TRBV2
CASISPGARGNEQFF
>16|TRBV28
CASTGGAGSYNSPLHF
>14|TRBV12-3/TRBV12-4
CASSQYQGNYGYTF
>15|TRBV12-3/TRBV12-4
CASSPGQGQDYGYTF
>14|TRBV6-1
CASSPTVVDYGYTF